Each of the 14 T cell receptor beta chains below was sequenced from the same sample in a study of blood T cell repertoires in COVID-19. Produced via immunoSEQ multiplex PCR; TCRdb's table is partial and in-frame only. This sample has a few hundred thousand clones, with about 85% found just once. Sequencing was done on a sample of peripheral blood. These receptor sequences come from a woman aged 55-69 years who had recovered from COVID-19.

This chain connects TRBV27 to TRBJ2-1; D unresolved. Trimming left V 6 bases short and J 4 bases short, with 16 bases between. Germline loops: CDR1 MNHEY, CDR2 SMNVEV (reference sequence). The CDR3 runs 15 residues. The CDR3, as DNA: TGTGCCAGCAGCTTTACAGTGCCGTCATACAATGAGCAGTTCTTC. Its protein product is CASSFTVPSYNEQFF.

The genes are TRBV7-2 and TRBJ2-5, with 9 bases fitting TRBD2. The CDR3 extends over 16 amino acids. Trimming at V came to 1 base and at J to 5 bases, leaving 8 bases not matched to a gene. Germline CDR1 reads SGHTA; CDR2 reads FQGNSA. The DNA of the CDR3 is TGTGCCAGCAGCTTAGGTGGCGGGGGGGCCGAGGAGACCCAGTACTTC. It specifies CASSLGGGGAEETQYF.

The chain links TRBV5-4 to TRBJ2-5, with 7 bases that match TRBD1. The V segment lost 2 bases and the J segment 5 bases; nucleotides outside the gene matches: 9. The CDR3 length is 15 residues. CDR1 is SGHNT, CDR2 YYREEE, per germline (reference sequence). CDR3 nucleotide sequence: TGTGCCAGCAGCTTTTGGGACAGTGTGACGGAGACCCAGTACTTC. Translated, it gives CASSFWDSVTETQYF.

This chain uses TRBV9 with TRBJ1-2, with a possible D match to TRBD1 (6 bases). V was shortened by 4 bases and J by 2 bases, with 15 bases between the two germline ends. Germline CDR1 is SGDLS and CDR2 is YYNGEE. This CDR3 is built from 15 residues. CDR3 bases: TGTGCCAGCAGCCCTCGAACAGGGTCGAACTATGGCTACACCTTC. Amino acid sequence: CASSPRTGSNYGYTF.

The count of this clone is one. This rearrangement joins TRBV4-1 to TRBJ2-7; D is perhaps TRBD1 (5 bases). This CDR3 spans 14 amino acids. Trimming took 4 bases from V and 0 from J, leaving 10 bases between them. From germline, CDR1 is MGHRA and CDR2 YSYEKL. CDR3: CASSRGQGSYEQYF. CDR3 bases: TGCGCCAGCAGCCGCGGTCAGGGCTCCTACGAGCAGTACTTC.

The chain combines TRBV6-1 with TRBJ1-4; D is unresolved. V lost 1 base to trimming and J lost 6 bases, with 9 bases between them. This CDR3 spans 14 amino acids. Germline lookup yields CDR1 MNHNS and CDR2 SASEGT. CDR3 DNA sequence: TGTGCCAGCAGTGAAGAAACAGTACATGAAAAACTGTTTTTT. Encoded protein: CASSEETVHEKLFF.

This sequence joins TRBV27 and TRBJ2-7; TRBD2 aligns across 11 bases. The ends lost 4 bases at V and 2 bases at J; junction bases unmatched: 4. This CDR3 is built from 15 residues. CDR1 and CDR2 from the germline V gene are MNHEY and SMNVEV (reference sequence). For the CDR3, the DNA is TGTGCCAGCAGTTCGTTAGCGGGGGGGACCTACGAGCAGTACTTC. Encoded protein: CASSSLAGGTYEQYF.

The V and J genes are TRBV27 and TRBJ2-7; 11 bases are a match to TRBD1. This CDR3 is built from 15 residues. CDR1 is MNHEY, CDR2 SMNVEV, per germline (reference sequence). Losses at the gene ends were 7 bases for V and 3 bases for J; bases not matched to a gene: 8. Here the CDR3 reads CASIGLDRGHYEQYF. CDR3 coding DNA: TGTGCCAGCATCGGGCTGGACAGGGGGCACTACGAGCAGTACTTC.

The chain couples TRBV5-6 to TRBJ2-7, with a possible D match to TRBD2 (5 bases). The V end lost 3 bases, the J end lost 3 bases, and 13 bases lay between the germline ends. The CDR3 is 14 residues long. The germline V gene encodes CDR1 SGHDT and CDR2 YYEEEE. CDR3: CASSYGKVDYEQYF. In nucleotides, the CDR3 is TGTGCCAGCAGCTACGGGAAAGTCGACTACGAGCAGTACTTC.

This clone came up a few times. The rearrangement links TRBV9 to TRBJ2-3; a weak D match, TRBD1 (6 bases). CDR3 length equals 16 residues. Trimming removed 5 bases from V and 4 bases from J, with 20 bases in between. CDR1 and CDR2 (germline): SGDLS, YYNGEE. The CDR3 loop is CASSFSQGIVADTQYF. CDR3 nucleotide sequence: TGTGCCAGCAGTTTTTCGCAGGGGATAGTAGCAGATACGCAGTATTTT. The variable domain in full, with the rest retrieved from reference TRBV9 and TRBJ2-3, is DSGVTQTPKHLITATGQRVTLRCSPRSGDLSVYWYQQSLDQGLQFLIQYYNGEERAKGNILERFSAQQFPDLHSELNLSSLELGDSALYFCASSFSQGIVADTQYFGPGTRLTVL.

The V call is TRBV7-8, the J call TRBJ1-1, with 12 bases lining up with TRBD1. The CDR3 sequence is 16 residues long. Germline V CDR1 and CDR2: SGHVS, FQNEAQ. V was clipped by 5 bases and J by 11 bases; unmatched bases: 15. CDR3 DNA sequence: TGTGCCAGCAGCACATTACCCGGGACAGGGGGCTATGGGGCTTTCTTT. As protein: CASSTLPGTGGYGAFF.

V and J are TRBV3-1 (or the pseudogene TRBV3-2) and TRBJ2-7; 14 bases fit TRBD2. CDR1 is LGHDT, CDR2 YNNKEL, per germline (reference sequence). This CDR3 has 16 amino acids. V shed 5 bases, J shed 3 bases, and the junction held 6 bases outside the gene matches. In DNA form, the CDR3 reads TGTGCCAGCAGCTACTCTGGGACTAGCGGGGGCTACGAGCAGTACTTC. It encodes CASSYSGTSGGYEQYF.

The rearrangement links TRBV18 to TRBJ2-5; 12 bases agree with TRBD2. This CDR3 comprises 20 residues. The V segment lost 0 bases and the J segment 1 base; nucleotides outside the gene matches: 12. The V gene's germline CDR1 is KGHSH and CDR2 LQKENI. The CDR3 is CASSPPWGSRTSGVQETQYF. In nucleotides, the CDR3 is TGTGCCAGCTCACCACCGTGGGGGTCGAGGACTAGCGGGGTCCAAGAGACCCAGTACTTC.

This clone was observed a handful of times. This chain links TRBV6-5 with TRBJ2-3; D perhaps matches TRBD2 (5 bases). From germline, CDR1 is MNHEY and CDR2 SVGAGI. V shed 4 bases and J shed 5 bases, with 10 bases lying between them. The CDR3 consists of 13 residues. The CDR3 here is CASSSLAVDTQYF. The CDR3 nucleotides are TGTGCCAGCAGTTCCCTAGCTGTAGATACGCAGTATTTT.